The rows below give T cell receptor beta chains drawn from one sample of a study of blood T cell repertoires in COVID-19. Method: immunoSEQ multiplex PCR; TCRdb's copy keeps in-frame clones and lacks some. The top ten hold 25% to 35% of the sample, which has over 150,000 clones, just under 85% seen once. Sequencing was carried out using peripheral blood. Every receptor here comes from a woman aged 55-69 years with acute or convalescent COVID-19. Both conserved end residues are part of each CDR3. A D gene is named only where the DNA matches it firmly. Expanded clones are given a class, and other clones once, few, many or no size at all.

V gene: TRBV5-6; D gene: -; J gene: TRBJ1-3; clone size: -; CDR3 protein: CASSFDSSSGNTIYF; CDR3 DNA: TGTGCCAGCAGCTTCGACAGCAGCTCTGGAAACACCATATATTTT
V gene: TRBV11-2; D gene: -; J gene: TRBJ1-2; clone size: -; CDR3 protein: CASGNYRAGYTF; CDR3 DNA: TGTGCCAGCGGCAACTACAGGGCTGGCTACACCTTC
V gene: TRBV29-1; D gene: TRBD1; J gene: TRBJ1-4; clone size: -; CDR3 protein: CSAKDGTERQEKLFF; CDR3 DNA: TGCAGCGCCAAGGACGGGACAGAAAGGCAGGAAAAACTGTTTTTT
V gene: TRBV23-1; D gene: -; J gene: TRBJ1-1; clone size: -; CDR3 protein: CASSPTLGGMSNAFF; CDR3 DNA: TGCGCCAGCAGTCCCACGCTGGGCGGGATGTCGAATGCTTTCTTT
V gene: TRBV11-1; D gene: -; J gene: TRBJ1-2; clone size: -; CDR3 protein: CASSSRGGKSNYGYTF; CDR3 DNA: TGTGCCAGCAGCTCGAGAGGGGGTAAATCGAACTATGGCTACACCTTC
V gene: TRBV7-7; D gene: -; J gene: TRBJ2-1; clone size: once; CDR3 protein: CASSLSRDTLNEQFF; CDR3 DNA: TGTGCTAGCAGCCTTTCCCGGGACACCCTCAATGAGCAGTTCTTC
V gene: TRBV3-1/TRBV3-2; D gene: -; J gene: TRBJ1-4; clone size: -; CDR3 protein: CASSRTGFSGDEKLFF; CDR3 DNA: TGTGCCAGCAGTCGAACGGGATTTTCGGGGGATGAAAAACTGTTTTTT
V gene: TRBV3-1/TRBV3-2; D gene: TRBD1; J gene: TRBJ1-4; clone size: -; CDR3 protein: CASSFQGAREKLFF; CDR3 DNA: TGTGCCAGCAGCTTTCAGGGGGCGCGTGAAAAACTGTTTTTT
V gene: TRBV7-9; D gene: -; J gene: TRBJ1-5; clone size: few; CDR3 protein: CASSPIVGAGNQPQHF; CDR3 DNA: TGTGCCAGCAGCCCGATCGTGGGGGCAGGCAATCAGCCCCAGCATTTT
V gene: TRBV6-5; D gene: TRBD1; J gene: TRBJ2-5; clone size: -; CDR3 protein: CASSQQGARETQYF; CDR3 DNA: TGTGCCAGCAGTCAACAGGGGGCCAGGGAGACCCAGTACTTC
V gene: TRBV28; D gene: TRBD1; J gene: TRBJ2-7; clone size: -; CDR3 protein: CASSLGQGMSYEQYF; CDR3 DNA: TGTGCCAGCAGTCTCGGACAGGGAATGTCCTACGAGCAGTACTTC
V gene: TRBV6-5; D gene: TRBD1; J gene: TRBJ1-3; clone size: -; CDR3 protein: CASTRDRLPSNTIYF; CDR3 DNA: TGTGCCAGCACCCGGGACAGGCTCCCATCAAACACCATATATTTT
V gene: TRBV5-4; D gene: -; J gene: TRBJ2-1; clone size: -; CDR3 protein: CASSSTYNEQFF; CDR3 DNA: TGTGCCAGCAGCTCTACTTACAATGAGCAGTTCTTC
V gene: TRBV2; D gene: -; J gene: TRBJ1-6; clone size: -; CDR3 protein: CASRGGQGPYNSPLHF; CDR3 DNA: TGTGCCAGCAGAGGTGGGCAGGGCCCCTATAATTCACCCCTCCACTTT
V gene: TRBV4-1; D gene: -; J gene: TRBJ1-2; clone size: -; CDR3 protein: CASSLDRTQSYGYTF; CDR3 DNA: TGCGCCAGCAGCCTCGACAGAACCCAGAGCTATGGCTACACCTTC
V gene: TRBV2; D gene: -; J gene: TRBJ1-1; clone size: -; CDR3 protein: CASSVGETTEAFF; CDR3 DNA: TGTGCCAGCAGTGTTGGGGAGACCACTGAAGCTTTCTTT
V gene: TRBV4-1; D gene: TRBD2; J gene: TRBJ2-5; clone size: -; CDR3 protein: CASSQDPLRGGSPETQYF; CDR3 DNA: TGCGCCAGCAGCCAAGATCCGTTGCGGGGGGGGTCCCCGGAGACCCAGTACTTC
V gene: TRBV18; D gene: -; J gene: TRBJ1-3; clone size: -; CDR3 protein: CASSGSGNTIYF; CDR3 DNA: TGTGCCAGTTCCGGCTCTGGAAACACCATATATTTT
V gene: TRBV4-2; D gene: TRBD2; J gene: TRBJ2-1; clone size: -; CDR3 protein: CASSPTGLAGDYNEQFF; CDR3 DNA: TGTGCCAGCAGCCCGACCGGACTAGCGGGGGACTACAATGAGCAGTTCTTC
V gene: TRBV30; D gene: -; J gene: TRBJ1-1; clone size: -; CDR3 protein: CAWSVGPGGTEAFF; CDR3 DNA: TGTGCCTGGAGTGTCGGTCCGGGGGGAACTGAAGCTTTCTTT
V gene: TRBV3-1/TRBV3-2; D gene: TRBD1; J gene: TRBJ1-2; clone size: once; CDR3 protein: CASSQLDRAYGYTF; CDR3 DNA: TGTGCCAGCAGCCAGCTGGACAGGGCTTATGGCTACACCTTC
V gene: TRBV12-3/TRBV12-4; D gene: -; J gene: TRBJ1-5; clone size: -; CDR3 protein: CASSFPLQPQHF; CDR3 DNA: TGTGCCAGCAGTTTCCCCCTTCAGCCCCAGCATTTT
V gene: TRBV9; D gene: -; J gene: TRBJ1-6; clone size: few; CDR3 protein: CASSPSHTSYGNSPLHF; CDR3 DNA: TGTGCCAGCAGCCCGTCCCATACGTCCTATGGTAATTCACCCCTCCACTTT
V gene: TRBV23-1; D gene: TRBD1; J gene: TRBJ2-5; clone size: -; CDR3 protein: CASSQPRTGAPETQYF; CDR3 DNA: TGCGCCAGCAGTCAACCTCGGACAGGGGCCCCAGAGACCCAGTACTTC
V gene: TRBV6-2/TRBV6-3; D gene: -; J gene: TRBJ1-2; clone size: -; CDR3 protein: CASSYKYTSNYGYTF; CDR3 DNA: TGTGCCAGCAGTTACAAGTATACAAGTAACTATGGCTACACCTTC
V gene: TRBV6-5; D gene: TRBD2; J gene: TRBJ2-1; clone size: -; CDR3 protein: CASSSQLAGGNNEQFF; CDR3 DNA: TGTGCCAGCAGTTCACAACTAGCGGGGGGAAACAATGAGCAGTTCTTC
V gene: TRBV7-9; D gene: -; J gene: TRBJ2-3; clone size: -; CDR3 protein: CASTMDNTQYF; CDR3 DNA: TGTGCCAGCACCATGGACAATACGCAGTATTTT
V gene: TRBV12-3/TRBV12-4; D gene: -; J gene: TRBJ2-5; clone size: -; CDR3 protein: CATATGQETQYF; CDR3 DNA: TGTGCCACCGCGACAGGTCAAGAGACCCAGTACTTC